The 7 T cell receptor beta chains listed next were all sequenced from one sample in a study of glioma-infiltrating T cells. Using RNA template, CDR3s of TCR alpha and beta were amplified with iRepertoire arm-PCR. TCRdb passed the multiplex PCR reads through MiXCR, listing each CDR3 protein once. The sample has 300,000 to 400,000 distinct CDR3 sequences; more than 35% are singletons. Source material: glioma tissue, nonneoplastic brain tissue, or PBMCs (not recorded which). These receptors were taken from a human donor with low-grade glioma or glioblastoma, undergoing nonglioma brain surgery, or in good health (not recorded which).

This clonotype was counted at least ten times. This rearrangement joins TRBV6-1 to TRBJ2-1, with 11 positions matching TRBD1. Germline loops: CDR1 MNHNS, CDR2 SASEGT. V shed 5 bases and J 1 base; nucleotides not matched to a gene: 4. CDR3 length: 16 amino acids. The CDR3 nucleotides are TGTGCCAGCAGTTGGACAGGGGGCCGGTCCTACAATGAGCAGTTCTTC. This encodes CASSWTGGRSYNEQFF.

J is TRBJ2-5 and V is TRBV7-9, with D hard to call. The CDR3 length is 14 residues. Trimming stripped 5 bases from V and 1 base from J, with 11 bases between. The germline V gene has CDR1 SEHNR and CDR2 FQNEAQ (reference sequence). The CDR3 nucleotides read TGTGCCAGCAGCCCCCGGCGAGGCCAAGAGACCCAGTACTTC. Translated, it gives CASSPRRGQETQYF.

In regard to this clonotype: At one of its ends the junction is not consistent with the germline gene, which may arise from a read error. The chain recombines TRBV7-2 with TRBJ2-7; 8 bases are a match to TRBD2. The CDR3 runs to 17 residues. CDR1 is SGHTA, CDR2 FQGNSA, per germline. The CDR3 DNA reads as TGCGCCAGCAGCTACGCTTCGGGGGGGACCCGCTCCTACGAGCAGTACTTC. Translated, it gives CASSYASGGTRSYEQYF.

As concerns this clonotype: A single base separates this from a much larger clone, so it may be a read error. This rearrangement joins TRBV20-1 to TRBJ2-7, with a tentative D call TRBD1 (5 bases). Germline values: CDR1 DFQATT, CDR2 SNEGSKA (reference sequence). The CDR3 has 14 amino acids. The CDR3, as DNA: TGCAGTGCTCGCCCCCTGGACAATTCCTACGAGGAGTACTTC. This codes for CSARPLDNSYEEYF.

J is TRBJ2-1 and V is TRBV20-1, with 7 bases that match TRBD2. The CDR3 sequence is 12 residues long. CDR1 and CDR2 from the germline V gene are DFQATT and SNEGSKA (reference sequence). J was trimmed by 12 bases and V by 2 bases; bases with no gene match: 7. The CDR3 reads CSARSSGVLQFF. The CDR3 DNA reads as TGCAGTGCTAGATCCAGCGGGGTGTTGCAGTTCTTC.

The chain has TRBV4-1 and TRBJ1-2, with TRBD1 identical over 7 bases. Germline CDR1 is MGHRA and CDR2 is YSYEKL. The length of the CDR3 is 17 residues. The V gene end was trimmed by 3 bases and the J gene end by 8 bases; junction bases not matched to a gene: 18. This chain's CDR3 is CASSQVLLTQGKKGYTF. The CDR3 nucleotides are TGCGCCAGCAGCCAGGTACTTCTGACACAGGGGAAAAAAGGCTACACCTTC.

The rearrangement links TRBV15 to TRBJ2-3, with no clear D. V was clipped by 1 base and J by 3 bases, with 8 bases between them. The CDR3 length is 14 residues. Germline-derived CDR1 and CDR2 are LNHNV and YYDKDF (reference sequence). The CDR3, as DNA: TGTGCCACCAGCAGAGTTACCGTTACAGATACGCAGTATTTT. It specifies CATSRVTVTDTQYF.